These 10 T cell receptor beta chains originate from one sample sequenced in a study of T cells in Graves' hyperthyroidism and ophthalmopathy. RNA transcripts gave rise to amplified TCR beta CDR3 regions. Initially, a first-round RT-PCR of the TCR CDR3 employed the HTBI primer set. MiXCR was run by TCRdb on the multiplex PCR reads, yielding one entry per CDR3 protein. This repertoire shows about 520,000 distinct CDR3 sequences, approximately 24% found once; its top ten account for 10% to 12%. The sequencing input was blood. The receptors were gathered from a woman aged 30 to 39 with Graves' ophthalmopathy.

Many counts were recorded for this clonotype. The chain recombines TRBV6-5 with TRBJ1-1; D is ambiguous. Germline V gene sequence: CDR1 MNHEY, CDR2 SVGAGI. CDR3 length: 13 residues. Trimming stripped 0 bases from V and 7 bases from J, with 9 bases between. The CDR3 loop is CASSYSKGYEAFF. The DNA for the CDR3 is TGTGCCAGCAGTTACTCGAAAGGTTATGAAGCTTTCTTT.

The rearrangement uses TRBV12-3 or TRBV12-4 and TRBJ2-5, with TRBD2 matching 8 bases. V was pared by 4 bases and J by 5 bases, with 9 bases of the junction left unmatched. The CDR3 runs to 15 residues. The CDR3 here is CASSSGERGTETQYF. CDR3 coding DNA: TGTGCCAGCAGTTCCGGGGAGCGGGGGACTGAGACCCAGTACTTC.

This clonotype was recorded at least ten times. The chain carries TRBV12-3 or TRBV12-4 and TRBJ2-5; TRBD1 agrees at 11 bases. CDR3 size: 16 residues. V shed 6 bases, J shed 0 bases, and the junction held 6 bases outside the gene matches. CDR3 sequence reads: CASSHGTGGDQETQYF. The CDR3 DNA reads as TGTGCCAGCAGCCATGGGACAGGGGGAGACCAAGAGACCCAGTACTTC.

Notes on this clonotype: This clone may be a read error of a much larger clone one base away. The CDR3 region is CSVNRVQPQHF. The CDR3 DNA is TGCAGTGTTAATCGAGTCCAGCCCCAGCATTTT. The V call is TRBV20-1, the J call TRBJ1-5; D is unresolved. CDR3 length: 11 amino acids. CDR1 and CDR2 from the germline V gene are DFQATT and SNEGSKA (reference sequence). Trimming removed 7 bases from V and 7 bases from J, with 11 bases in between.

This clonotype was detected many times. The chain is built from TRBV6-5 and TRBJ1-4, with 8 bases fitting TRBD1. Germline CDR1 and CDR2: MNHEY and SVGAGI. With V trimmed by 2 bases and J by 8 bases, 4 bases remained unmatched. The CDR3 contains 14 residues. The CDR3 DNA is TGTGCCAGCAGTTACAACAGGGGGGAGGAAAAACTGTTTTTT. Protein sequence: CASSYNRGEEKLFF.

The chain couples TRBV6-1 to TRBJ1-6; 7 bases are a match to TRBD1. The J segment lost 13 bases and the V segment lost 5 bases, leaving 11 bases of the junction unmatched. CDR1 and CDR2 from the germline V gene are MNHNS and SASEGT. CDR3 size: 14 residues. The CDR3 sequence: CASSQQGPQAPLHF. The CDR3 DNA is TGTGCCAGCAGTCAACAGGGGCCTCAGGCCCCCCTCCACTTT.

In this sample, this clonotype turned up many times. The CDR3 DNA is TGCAGTGCCCCTCTCCCTGGGGGGCGGGCTGAAGCTTTCTTT. It translates to CSAPLPGGRAEAFF. The J gene is TRBJ1-1, the V gene TRBV20-1; TRBD1 might be the D (6 bases). Trimming removed 6 bases from V and 6 bases from J, with 20 bases in between. The CDR3 runs 14 residues. The germline gives CDR1 DFQATT, CDR2 SNEGSKA (reference sequence).

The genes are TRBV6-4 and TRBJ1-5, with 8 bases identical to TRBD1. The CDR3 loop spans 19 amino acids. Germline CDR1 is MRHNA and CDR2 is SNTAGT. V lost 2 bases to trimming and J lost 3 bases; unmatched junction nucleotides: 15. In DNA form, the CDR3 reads TGTGCCAGCAGTGACCACTCCTCGACAGGGGTGATAGTCAATCAGCCCCAGCATTTT. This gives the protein CASSDHSSTGVIVNQPQHF.

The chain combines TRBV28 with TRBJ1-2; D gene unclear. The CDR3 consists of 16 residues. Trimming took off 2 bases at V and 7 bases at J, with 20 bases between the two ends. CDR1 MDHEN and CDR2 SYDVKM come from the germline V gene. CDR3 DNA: TGTGCCAGCAGTTTAACAAATACAGTTGGTTTTGGTGGCTACACCTTC. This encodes CASSLTNTVGFGGYTF.

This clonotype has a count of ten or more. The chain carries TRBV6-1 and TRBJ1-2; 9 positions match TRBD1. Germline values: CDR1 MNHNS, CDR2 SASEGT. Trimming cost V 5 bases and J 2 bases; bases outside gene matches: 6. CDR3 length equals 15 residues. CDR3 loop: CASSRWDRVNYGYTF. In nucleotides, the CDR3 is TGTGCCAGCAGTAGATGGGACAGGGTGAACTATGGCTACACCTTC.